Below, one T cell receptor beta chain is given with its context. Additional DNA sequences in this sample encode the identical CDR3. The sample is drawn from a study of control samples from healthy donors and cancer patients. Looked up from germline, CDR1 is MNHEY and CDR2 is SVGAGI. Trimming stripped 6 bases from V and 0 bases from J, with 6 bases between. The CDR3 consists of 12 residues. Clones were sequenced by immunoSEQ multiplex PCR, and TCRdb holds only the in-frame ones, with some missing. This table has roughly 45,000 clones, approximately 94% appearing once. The source material was PBMCs. V gene TRBV6-5 combines with J gene TRBJ2-7; D gene uncertain. This receptor was identified in a man between 25 and 39 years old with colorectal cancer. Here the CDR3 reads CASSRDSYEQYF. The CDR3 region has the DNA TGTGCCAGCAGCCGAGACTCCTACGAGCAGTACTTC.